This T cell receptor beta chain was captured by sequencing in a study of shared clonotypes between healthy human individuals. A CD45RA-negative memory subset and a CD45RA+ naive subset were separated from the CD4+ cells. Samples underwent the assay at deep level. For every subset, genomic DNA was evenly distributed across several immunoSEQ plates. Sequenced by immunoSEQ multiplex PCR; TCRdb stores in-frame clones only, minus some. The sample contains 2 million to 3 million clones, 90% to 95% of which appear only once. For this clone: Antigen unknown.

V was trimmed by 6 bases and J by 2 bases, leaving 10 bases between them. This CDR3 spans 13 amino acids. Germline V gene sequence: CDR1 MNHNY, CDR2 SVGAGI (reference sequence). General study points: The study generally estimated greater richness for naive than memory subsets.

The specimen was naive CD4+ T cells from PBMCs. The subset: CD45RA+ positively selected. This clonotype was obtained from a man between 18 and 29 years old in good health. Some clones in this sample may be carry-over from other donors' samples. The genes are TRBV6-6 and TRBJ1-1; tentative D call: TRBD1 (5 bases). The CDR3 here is CASSRGTNTEAFF. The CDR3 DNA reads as TGTGCCAGCAGCCGTGGGACCAACACTGAAGCTTTCTTT.